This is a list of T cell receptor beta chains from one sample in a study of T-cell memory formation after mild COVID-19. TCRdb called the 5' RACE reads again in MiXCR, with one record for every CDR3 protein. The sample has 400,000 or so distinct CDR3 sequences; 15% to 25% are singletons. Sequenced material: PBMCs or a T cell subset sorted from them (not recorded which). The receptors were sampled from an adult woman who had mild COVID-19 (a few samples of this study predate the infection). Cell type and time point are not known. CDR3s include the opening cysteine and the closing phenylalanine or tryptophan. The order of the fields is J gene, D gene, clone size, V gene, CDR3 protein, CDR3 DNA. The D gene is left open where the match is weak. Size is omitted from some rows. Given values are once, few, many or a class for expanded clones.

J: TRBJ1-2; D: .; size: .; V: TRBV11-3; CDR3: CASSLDEGETPPYGYTF; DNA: TGTGCCAGCAGCTTAGATGAAGGAGAGACACCACCCTATGGCTACACCTTC
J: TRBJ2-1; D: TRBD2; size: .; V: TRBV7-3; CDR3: CASSRTSVVDEQFF; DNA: TGTGCCAGCAGCCGGACTAGCGTTGTGGATGAGCAGTTCTTC
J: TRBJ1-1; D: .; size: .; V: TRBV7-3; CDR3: CASSEQANTEAFF; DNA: TGTGCCAGCAGCGAACAGGCGAACACTGAAGCTTTCTTT
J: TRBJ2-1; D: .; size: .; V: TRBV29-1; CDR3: CSVGRWDNEQFF; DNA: TGCAGCGTCGGGCGTTGGGACAATGAGCAGTTCTTC
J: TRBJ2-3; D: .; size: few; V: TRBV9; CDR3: CASSVVSYTDTQYF; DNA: TGTGCCAGCAGCGTAGTTAGCTACACAGATACGCAGTATTTT
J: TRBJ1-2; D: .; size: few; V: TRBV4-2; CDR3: CASSQEDRTTEDGYTF; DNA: TGTGCCAGCAGCCAAGAGGACCGGACTACAGAGGATGGCTACACCTTC
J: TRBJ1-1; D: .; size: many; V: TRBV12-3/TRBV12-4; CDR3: CASSLVYRGEAFF; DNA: TGTGCCAGCAGTTTAGTTTATCGGGGTGAAGCTTTCTTT
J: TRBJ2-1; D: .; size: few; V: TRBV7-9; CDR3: CASSSDISNEQFF; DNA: TGTGCCAGCAGCTCCGACATAAGCAATGAGCAGTTCTTC
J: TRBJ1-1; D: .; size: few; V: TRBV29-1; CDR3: CSVSPGRGGTEAFF; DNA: TGCAGCGTCAGCCCCGGGAGGGGGGGGACTGAAGCTTTCTTT
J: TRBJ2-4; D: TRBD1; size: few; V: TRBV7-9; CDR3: CASSSDRVWDIQYF; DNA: TGTGCCAGCAGCTCGGACAGGGTTTGGGACATTCAGTACTTC
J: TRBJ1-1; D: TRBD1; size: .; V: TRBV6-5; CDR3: CASRGTGIARNTEAFF; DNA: TGTGCCAGCAGGGGGACAGGGATCGCGCGGAACACTGAAGCTTTCTTT
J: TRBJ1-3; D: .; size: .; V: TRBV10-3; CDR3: CAISAQDSRNSGNTIYF; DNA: TGTGCCATCAGTGCTCAGGACAGCCGAAACTCTGGAAACACCATATATTTT
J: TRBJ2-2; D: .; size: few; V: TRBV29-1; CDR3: CSVAGAGELFF; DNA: TGCAGCGTTGCCGGGGCCGGGGAGCTGTTTTTT
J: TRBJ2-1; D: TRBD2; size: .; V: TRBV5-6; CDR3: CASSLGVAGGVHEQFF; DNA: TGTGCCAGCAGCTTGGGAGTCGCGGGGGGAGTACACGAGCAGTTCTTC
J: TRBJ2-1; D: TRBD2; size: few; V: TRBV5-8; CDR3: CASSLFPGLGPYNEQFF; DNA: TGTGCCAGCAGCTTGTTTCCGGGACTAGGACCCTACAATGAGCAGTTCTTC
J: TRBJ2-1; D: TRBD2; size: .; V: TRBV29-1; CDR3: CSVERLAGSSYNEQFF; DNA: TGCAGCGTTGAAAGACTAGCGGGGAGCTCCTACAATGAGCAGTTCTTC
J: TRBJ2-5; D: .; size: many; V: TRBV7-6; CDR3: CASSSSTGETQYF; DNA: TGTGCCAGCAGCTCATCCACAGGGGAGACCCAGTACTTC
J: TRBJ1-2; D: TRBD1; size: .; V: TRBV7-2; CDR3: CASSLGGTGGGYTF; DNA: TGTGCCAGCAGCTTAGGAGGGACAGGGGGTGGCTACACCTTC
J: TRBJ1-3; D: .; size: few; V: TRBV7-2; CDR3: CASSVFGGGNTIYF; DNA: TGTGCCAGCAGTGTTTTCGGGGGTGGAAACACCATATATTTT
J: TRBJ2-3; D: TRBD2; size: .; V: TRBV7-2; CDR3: CASSLEGTSGINTDTQYF; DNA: TGTGCCAGCAGCTTAGAGGGGACTAGCGGGATAAACACAGATACGCAGTATTTT
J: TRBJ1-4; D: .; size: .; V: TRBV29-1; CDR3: CSVVISGVGKLFF; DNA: TGCAGCGTTGTTATCAGCGGGGTCGGAAAACTGTTTTTT
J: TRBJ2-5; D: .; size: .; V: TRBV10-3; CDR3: CAIRGVGQGETQYF; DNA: TGTGCCATCAGGGGCGTCGGGCAGGGAGAGACCCAGTACTTC
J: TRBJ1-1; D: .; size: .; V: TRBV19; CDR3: CASSIRVRAGIPEAFF; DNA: TGTGCCAGTAGTATACGGGTCAGGGCCGGGATCCCTGAAGCTTTCTTT
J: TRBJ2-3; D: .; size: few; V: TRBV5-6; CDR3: CASSFGRYFLADTQYF; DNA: TGTGCCAGCAGTTTCGGACGGTACTTCCTCGCAGATACGCAGTATTTT
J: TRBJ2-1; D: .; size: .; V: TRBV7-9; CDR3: CASSSKRSAMGNEQFF; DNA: TGTGCCAGCAGCTCTAAGCGGTCTGCAATGGGGAATGAGCAGTTCTTC
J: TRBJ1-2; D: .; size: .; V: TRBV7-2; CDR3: CASSLHPVGDNYGYTF; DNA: TGTGCCAGCAGCCTCCACCCTGTAGGAGACAACTATGGCTACACCTTC